The 24 T cell receptor beta chains below come from one sample, sequenced in a study of radiation and T cells in renal cell carcinoma. Libraries were prepared by immunoSEQ multiplex PCR; TCRdb keeps only in-frame clonotypes and omits some of them. The sample carries approximately 85,000 clones, around 89% recorded once. Stated time point: blood 4 weeks post-SBRT, at nephrectomy. As to treatment: 15 Gy SBRT to primary tumor, nephrectomy 4 weeks later. This material consisted of blood, taken from a patient whose treatment included radiotherapy and nephrectomy. These receptors came from an older woman with renal cell carcinoma.

The chain has TRBV5-1 and TRBJ1-3; D is unresolved. V lost 4 bases to trimming and J lost 8 bases, with 13 bases between them. Germline V gene data show CDR1 as SGHRS and CDR2 as YFSETQ. The CDR3 length is 13 residues. CDR3 protein: CASSADAGDTIYF. The DNA for the CDR3 is TGCGCCAGCAGCGCGGACGCCGGGGACACCATATATTTT. Combining the CDR3 with reference TRBV5-1 and TRBJ1-3 gives the whole variable domain KAGVTQTPRYLIKTRGQQVTLSCSPISGHRSVSWYQQTPGQGLQFLFEYFSETQRNKGNFPGRFSGRQFSNSRSEMNVSTLELGDSALYLCASSADAGDTIYFGEGSWLTVV.

This clone has a handful of counts. The CDR3, as DNA: TGTGCCTGGATACAGGGGGTTGAAGCTTTCTTT. It yields the protein CAWIQGVEAFF. The rearrangement joins TRBV30 to TRBJ1-1; 8 nucleotides line up with TRBD1. The J segment lost 7 bases and the V segment lost 4 bases, leaving 2 bases of the junction unmatched. Germline loops: CDR1 GTSNPN, CDR2 SVGIG (reference sequence). The CDR3 consists of 11 residues.

The genes are TRBV5-6 and TRBJ1-6; 7 bases are a match to TRBD1. This CDR3 is built from 16 residues. V was pared by 4 bases and J by 7 bases, with 11 bases of the junction left unmatched. CDR1 is SGHDT and CDR2 is YYEEEE in the germline V gene. The DNA for the CDR3 is TGTGCCAGCAGCCCCCAGGACAGGCCGGGGAATTCACCCCTCCACTTT. It encodes CASSPQDRPGNSPLHF.

The genes are TRBV28 and TRBJ1-6; 7 bases fit TRBD1. This CDR3 region has 15 residues. The germline V gene has CDR1 MDHEN and CDR2 SYDVKM. J lost 6 bases, V lost 1 base, and 3 bases had no gene match. CDR3 coding DNA: TGTGCCAGCAGTTTATTCGGACAGGCTAATTCACCCCTCCACTTT. Protein sequence: CASSLFGQANSPLHF.

The chain links TRBV7-2 to TRBJ1-5; unclear D gene. The CDR3 sequence is 13 residues long. Trimming removed 5 bases at V and 7 bases at J, with 12 bases between. The germline gives CDR1 SGHTA, CDR2 FQGNSA. The CDR3 nucleotides are TGTGCCAGCAGCCACGGATTTACCCAGCCCCAGCATTTT. It codes for CASSHGFTQPQHF.

The rearrangement uses TRBV28 and TRBJ1-4, with a tentative D call TRBD1 (6 bases). The CDR3 is made up of 14 amino acids. Germline assignment: CDR1 MDHEN and CDR2 SYDVKM. V lost 2 bases and J 7 bases, leaving 11 bases between the germline ends. CDR3 sequence reads: CASSLGGAFEKLFF. The DNA for the CDR3 is TGTGCCAGCAGTTTAGGGGGGGCTTTTGAAAAACTGTTTTTT.

V gene TRBV5-1 combines with J gene TRBJ2-3, with D possibly being TRBD1 (6 bases). Trimming removed 0 bases from V and 5 bases from J, with 7 bases in between. CDR3 length: 13 amino acids. Per the germline V gene, CDR1 is SGHRS and CDR2 is YFSETQ. The CDR3 loop reads CASSLVRGDTQYF. CDR3 DNA sequence: TGCGCCAGCAGCTTGGTCAGGGGAGATACGCAGTATTTT.

The chain uses TRBV5-5 and TRBJ1-5, with a tentative D call TRBD1 (5 bases). V lost 1 base and J lost 0, with 11 bases in between. The CDR3 sequence is 16 residues long. Germline CDR1 is SGHKS and CDR2 is YYEKEE (reference sequence). The CDR3 sequence: CASSLTGTYSNQPQHF. The CDR3 coding sequence is TGTGCCAGCAGCTTGACAGGAACTTATAGCAATCAGCCCCAGCATTTT.

This chain links TRBV15 with TRBJ1-5; tentatively, D is TRBD1 (6 bases). The length of the CDR3 is 13 residues. Trimming removed 8 bases from V and 9 bases from J, with 17 bases in between. Germline lookup yields CDR1 LNHNV and CDR2 YYDKDF (reference sequence). The CDR3: CATLDGPRGPQHF. CDR3 nucleotides: TGTGCCACCCTAGACGGACCCAGGGGGCCCCAGCATTTT.

The chain couples TRBV7-3 to TRBJ2-1; D may correspond to TRBD1 or TRBD2 (5 bases each). V was cut by 5 bases and J by 8 bases, with 16 bases left in between. Germline V gene lookup returns CDR1 SGHTA and CDR2 FQGTGA. The CDR3 spans 14 residues. The CDR3 coding sequence is TGTGCCAGCAGCGGTAGGGGCCCGAGGGATGAGCAGTTCTTC. It yields the protein CASSGRGPRDEQFF.

This chain uses TRBV19 with TRBJ1-6; D is ambiguous. V gave up 3 bases and J gave up 0 bases, with 6 bases separating them. The CDR3 consists of 15 residues. Germline CDR1 LNHDA, CDR2 SQIVND (reference sequence). The CDR3 loop reads CASSMLSSYNSPLHF. The CDR3 DNA reads as TGTGCCAGTAGTATGCTGAGCTCCTATAATTCACCCCTCCACTTT.

CDR3 nucleotide sequence: TGTGCCAGCAGTTACTCGTGGGACAGCAGATATGGCTACACCTTC. The encoded protein is CASSYSWDSRYGYTF. The rearrangement links TRBV6-5 to TRBJ1-2; TRBD1 matches 7 bases. The CDR3 extends over 15 amino acids. The junction had 6 bases not matched to a gene; V was cut back by 0 bases and J by 5 bases. CDR1 is MNHEY and CDR2 is SVGAGI in the germline V gene.

For the CDR3, the DNA is TGTGCCAGCAGCTTAGGGCGGACTAGCACAGATACGCAGTATTTT. Translation: CASSLGRTSTDTQYF. V is TRBV7-9 and J is TRBJ2-3; TRBD2 might be the D (5 bases). V lost 1 base and J 0 bases, leaving 8 bases between the germline ends. The CDR3 has 15 residues. Looked up from germline, CDR1 is SEHNR and CDR2 is FQNEAQ (reference sequence).

V gene TRBV7-9 combines with J gene TRBJ2-2, with 7 bases identical to TRBD1. Germline V gene data show CDR1 as SEHNR and CDR2 as FQNEAQ (reference sequence). V dropped 6 bases and J dropped 4; count of bases not matched to a gene: 2. The CDR3 has 13 amino acids. CDR3 sequence: CASSRGRTGELFF. CDR3 DNA sequence: TGTGCCAGCAGTAGGGGGCGCACCGGGGAGCTGTTTTTT.

The chain has TRBV5-1 and TRBJ1-6; 9 nucleotides agree with TRBD1. V shed 5 bases and J 10 bases; nucleotides not matched to a gene: 10. The CDR3 has 15 residues. Germline V gene sequence: CDR1 SGHRS, CDR2 YFSETQ. In DNA, the CDR3 is TGCGCCAGCAGGAGAAATACAGGGGGCGGCTCACCCCTCCACTTT. The encoded protein is CASRRNTGGGSPLHF.

The chain employs TRBV11-2 and TRBJ2-1, with 7 bases fitting TRBD2. CDR1 and CDR2 from the germline V gene are SGHAT and FQNNGV. V was clipped by 0 bases and J by 9 bases; unmatched bases: 8. This CDR3 contains 15 residues. The chain's CDR3 is CASSLDFRPGGEQFF. The DNA of the CDR3 is TGTGCCAGCAGCTTAGATTTCCGTCCGGGGGGTGAGCAGTTCTTC.

The CDR3 coding sequence is TGCGCCAGCAGCCTCGATGGCTCACCCCTCCACTTT. This translates into CASSLDGSPLHF. This sequence joins TRBV5-1 and TRBJ1-6, with D unclear. V was trimmed by 4 bases and J by 10 bases, leaving 9 bases between them. CDR3 size: 12 residues. Germline CDR1 and CDR2: SGHRS and YFSETQ.

The genes are TRBV9 and TRBJ2-2; no clear D. V shed 4 bases and J shed 6 bases, with 16 bases lying between them. Germline V gene sequence: CDR1 SGDLS, CDR2 YYNGEE. This CDR3 comprises 15 residues. The CDR3 region is CASSPDPGVSGELFF. In nucleotides, the CDR3 is TGTGCCAGCAGCCCAGACCCGGGCGTTTCCGGGGAGCTGTTTTTT.

The chain has TRBV4-3 and TRBJ1-4; D gene unclear. There are 12 residues in the CDR3. V shed 4 bases and J shed 11 bases, with 11 bases lying between them. The germline V gene encodes CDR1 LGHNA and CDR2 YSLEER. Written as DNA, the CDR3 is TGCGCCAGCAGCCTCAGAGGAGAGAAACTGTTTTTT. This translates into CASSLRGEKLFF.

The genes are TRBV28 and TRBJ1-6; 8 positions match TRBD1. Germline values: CDR1 MDHEN, CDR2 SYDVKM. V trimming: 3 bases; J trimming: 6 bases; junction bases outside the gene matches: 1. CDR3 length: 14 amino acids. CDR3 amino acids: CASSLTGVNSPLHF. CDR3 sequence (DNA): TGTGCCAGCAGTTTGACAGGGGTTAATTCACCCCTCCACTTT.

The chain has TRBV6-5 and TRBJ1-4; possibly TRBD1 for D (6 bases). This CDR3 comprises 15 residues. Germline lookup yields CDR1 MNHEY and CDR2 SVGAGI. Trimming shortened V by 0 bases and J by 8 bases, and 13 bases separated the two germline ends. The CDR3 coding sequence is TGTGCCAGCAGTTACTCGAGGGGGAGCGGGGAAAAACTGTTTTTT. Its translation: CASSYSRGSGEKLFF.

The rearrangement joins TRBV27 to TRBJ1-2, with D possibly TRBD1 on 5 matching bases. The germline gives CDR1 MNHEY, CDR2 SMNVEV (reference sequence). V dropped 1 base and J dropped 3 bases, with 12 bases sitting between them. The CDR3 totals 15 residues. The CDR3 DNA follows: TGTGCCAGCAGTTTATGGCCAGGGTCCTACTATGGCTACACCTTC. Its translation is CASSLWPGSYYGYTF.

The chain uses TRBV6-6 and TRBJ2-7; 9 bases line up with TRBD2. V was pared by 3 bases and J by 3 bases, with 6 bases of the junction left unmatched. The CDR3 totals 15 residues. Germline V CDR1 and CDR2: MNHNY, SVGAGI (reference sequence). DNA for the CDR3: TGTGCCAGCAGTTATAGGGCGGGGGGGCTCTACGAGCAGTACTTC. Translating gives CASSYRAGGLYEQYF.

The chain couples TRBV7-2 to TRBJ2-5, with 9 nucleotides matching TRBD2. J gave up 5 bases and V 1 base, and 8 bases lay outside the gene matches. Germline CDR1 SGHTA, CDR2 FQGNSA. This CDR3 is 16 amino acids long. The CDR3 here is CASSLGSRGGGETQYF. The DNA for the CDR3 is TGTGCCAGCAGCTTAGGATCGCGGGGGGGCGGGGAGACCCAGTACTTC. The complete variable domain, with remaining parts taken from reference TRBV7-2 and TRBJ2-5, reads GAGVSQSPSNKVTEKGKDVELRCDPISGHTALYWYRQSLGQGLEFLIYFQGNSAPDKSGLPSDRFSAERTGGSVSTLTIQRTQQEDSAVYLCASSLGSRGGGETQYFGPGTRLLVL.